The T cell receptor (beta chain) under discussion was sequenced for a study of cytomegalovirus exposure and HLA in healthy donors (TCRdb year 2017). With regard to the full study: An earlier analysis of some 500 of the donors reported 250 to 350 Gb of sequence data and around 120 million unique TCR beta sequences from some 180 million T cells. An early release covering just under 650 HLA-typed donors comprised about 300 gigabases of sequencing data and tens of millions of unique TCR sequences. Of the 300 to 500 genotyped donors, roughly 80% were placed in the genetic ancestry cluster associated with self-reported Caucasian donors. The aim of the study was to test whether cataloging public T cell receptors could identify signatures of past pathogen exposure. The study used immunosequencing to profile the T cell repertoires of 600 to 850 subjects and linked those repertoires to cytomegalovirus serostatus. In addition to the first cohort of around 670 subjects, a separate validation cohort of some 120 different subjects was used. To predict cytomegalovirus infection status, the study combined high-throughput TCR immunosequencing, statistical association of individual TCRs with disease status, and machine learning. A later analysis re-examined previously published TCR beta repertoires from more than 550 donors and added high-resolution HLA genotyping to investigate patterns of TCR occurrence. Rather than using new phenotypic data, the later analysis identified candidate immune exposures from TCR beta sequences and from how often those sequences occurred across donors. To decide whether each TCR beta V gene segment behaved as functional or pseudogenic, an earlier analysis of some 600 of the donors relied on high-throughput TCR beta sequencing. Donor age, sex, ethnicity and CMV serostatus were collected together with the repertoire data. In a later genetic analysis, genome-wide SNP genotypes for about three fifths of the roughly 670 donors were used, and that subset was treated as a discovery cohort. All discovery cohort repertoires had been generated on a single sequencing platform. Both class I and class II loci were covered by HLA typing, at four-digit resolution. The number of donors typed differed by locus, with 629-630 for A, B, C, DRB1 and DQB1, around 500 for DQA1, 600 to 610 for DPA1, and around 430 for DPB1. Five DR-DQ haplotypes were treated as single units for association and clustering because of strong linkage in the cohort. On average, around 240,000 unique TCR beta nucleotide sequences were sequenced per donor among about 400 genotyped donors of the cohort, with roughly 18% of those sequences being non-productive.

The library was produced with the immunoSEQ multiplex PCR assay. For the multiplex PCR, a mixture combining 60 forward primers for TCR Vbeta segments and 13 reverse primers for TCR Jbeta segments was used. Amplification of the CDR3 region of rearranged TCR beta genes was performed with a multiplex PCR assay on genomic DNA. On the Illumina HiSeq System, the amplified TCR beta libraries were sequenced as 87-base-pair reads. For the original study's pipeline: Across the 700 or so repertoires, a later analysis counted tens of millions of unique TCR beta chains, around 10 million of which were shared by at least two donors. Raw reads were error-corrected and collapsed into unique sequences by a nearest-neighbor algorithm in which closely related sequences were merged to remove PCR and sequencing errors. V, D and J gene segments were assigned by aligning CDR3 sequences to IMGT reference sequences. Each retained sequence needed at least a six-nucleotide match to both a V gene segment and a J gene segment. Rearrangements were called productive when the CDR3 lacked stop codons and stayed in frame with V and J; all others were non-productive. Following IMGT convention, CDR3 was defined as the stretch from the second conserved V-encoded cysteine to the conserved J-encoded phenylalanine. Sequences without an unambiguous match to a single V gene segment were excluded from the earlier analysis of 500 to 700 of the donors. In an earlier analysis of about 590 of the donors, a V segment was called functional when productive rearrangements were above 56.7%, and segregating when the standard deviation between donors exceeded 5%. A statistical classification framework was built to diagnose cytomegalovirus status from the catalog of TCR beta chain sequences. In a later analysis, TCR nucleotide sequences were compared against IMGT/GENE-DB human TR gene sequences so that V and J genes could be assigned. In a later analysis, CDR3 sequences and most-parsimonious VDJ recombination scenarios were assigned using the TCRdist pipeline. In a later analysis, every TCR beta chain was defined by the combination of its CDR3 amino acid sequence and its V-gene family, and reads without a unique V-gene family were dropped. As a way to deal with suspected cross-contamination and a sequencing artifact, a later analysis dropped roughly 600 nucleotide sequences that were highly shared and had low generation probability. A later analysis calculated a clonal expansion index for each public chain from normalized within-repertoire ranks of inferred template counts. In a later analysis, generation probabilities were computed using a VDJ recombination model fitted to out-of-frame rearrangements, and the results were checked against IGoR. In a later analysis, hypergeometric tests were used to score TCR-TCR, TCR-HLA and TCR-CMV co-occurrence, with a repertoire-size bias correction applied to TCR pairs. In a later analysis, false discovery rates were estimated by permuting HLA or CMV assignments 20 times. In a later analysis, co-occurring TCRs were grouped with DBSCAN, and TCRdist sequence similarity was added when clustering was performed within HLA-allele-positive subsets. For co-occurrence clustering, repertoires with fewer than 30,000 or more than 120,000 public chains were excluded, along with 5 or 6 repertoires with anomalous nucleotide sharing. The table was pulled from immuneACCESS by TCRdb, which kept in-frame rearrangements only. Such tables lose some clones; where checked, under half of the loss comes from unresolved V genes, and the rest has no known cause. V, J and clone size derive from that table, while D and trimming were established from the DNA sequence. Within this sample are about 230,000 clones, with roughly 84% of them counted one time only. The ten largest clones take up approximately 0.24% of the sample.

In total, roughly 670 healthy bone marrow donors made up the cohort. Cohort members were all nominally healthy when sampled, although unrecorded immune exposures were likely present. The donor was CMV seronegative and was included in the group of hundreds of seronegative cohort members. A peripheral blood sample was provided by each donor, and peripheral blood mononuclear cells were used for TCR beta sequencing. Genomic DNA was extracted from the blood cell samples with the Qiagen DNeasy Blood Extraction Kit. Broad study findings and their caveats: In a later analysis, the rate of TCR association differed among HLA loci, with DRB1 alleles having the most associated TCRs and HLA-C alleles having the fewest. Most TCR sequences were observed very rarely across donors, whereas some public TCRs were present in many individuals. An association between a missense DCLRE1C variant and V-gene and J-gene trimming of TCR beta chains was found in a later genetic analysis and replicated in an independent cohort. Compared with equally common non-associated chains, HLA-associated TCR beta chains in a later analysis were more clonally expanded and had lower generation probabilities. Several of the top co-occurrence clusters appeared to be linked to parvovirus B19, influenza, CMV and Epstein-Barr virus, according to a later analysis. The classifier was reported to diagnose cytomegalovirus status with high specificity and sensitivity in both the original cohort and the validation cohort. Linkage disequilibrium might explain the correlated functional status among segregating V segments, but an unknown experimental factor could not be excluded. The cohort was sequenced for TCR beta chains only, and without alpha or paired-chain data the features that could be detected were limited. A cluster of highly shared sequence variants was judged likely to represent a technical artifact of the sequencing pipeline. It was suggested by the authors that the approach could potentially be generalized to other disease states and immunological phenotypes. A further reported finding was that TCR beta sequences accurately predicted the HLA-A and HLA-B alleles for most subjects in the first cohort. According to a later genetic analysis, donors in an Asian-associated ancestry cluster had fewer N-insertions in productive TCRs than the approximately 700-donor mean. Most CMV-associated TCR beta chains appeared to be HLA-restricted in a later analysis, and the HLA associations seemed to be driven largely by CMV exposure. In the study, about 150 TCR beta chains were listed as associated with cytomegalovirus. In vitro tests confirmed that three of the cytomegalovirus-associated TCR beta chains recognize cytomegalovirus antigens. The presence/absence analyses assumed that sequencing depth was roughly uniform across donors, and that assumption may not be true. CMV serostatus was the only immune exposure information available for the cohort. Because HLA typing was missing for some donors at each locus, association tests included only the typed subset. Because counts were too low, about 18 rarely observed V segments, including chromosome 9 orphons, were excluded from the earlier analysis of some 590 of the donors. An earlier analysis of approximately 540 of the donors showed that most TCR beta V segments appeared in productive rearrangements either about 87% or about 30% of the time, which broadly matched IMGT annotations. The 87-base-pair reads could not distinguish some IMGT-functional V segments, including TRBV6-2 and TRBV6-3, so those segments were excluded. Strong co-occurrence of HLA alleles, especially DR and DQ, made assigning TCR associations to individual alleles difficult. In a later analysis, 16,951 TCR beta sequences were associated with specific HLA alleles at a false discovery rate of 0.05.

The germline V gene gives CDR1 as MNHEY and CDR2 as SVGAGI. V sheds 6 bases and J sheds 0 bases, leaving 8 bases between their ends. The CDR3, cysteine through phenylalanine, is 14 amino acids long. Kept here is only the CDR3 DNA, which spans 42 bases and is read in frame from base 1. With regard to this clone: The antigen this receptor binds is unknown. No much larger clonotype is one base removed from it; base qualities were not supplied.

The chain links TRBV6-5 with TRBJ2-2, with TRBD2 perhaps the D gene, on 6 matching bases. The receptor was derived from a girl aged 2-10 years in good health and CMV-seronegative. The specimen sequenced was PBMCs. The DNA is TGTGCCAGCAGACTAGCAGCGAACACCGGGGAGCTGTTTTTT. This codes for CASRLAANTGELFF.